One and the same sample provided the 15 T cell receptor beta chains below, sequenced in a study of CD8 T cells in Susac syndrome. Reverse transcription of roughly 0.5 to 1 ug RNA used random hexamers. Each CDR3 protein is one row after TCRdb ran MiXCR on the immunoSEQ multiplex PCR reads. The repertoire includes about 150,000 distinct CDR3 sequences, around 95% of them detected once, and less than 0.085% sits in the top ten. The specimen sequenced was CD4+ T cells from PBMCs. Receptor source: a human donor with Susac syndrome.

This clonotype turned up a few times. The CDR3 loop reads CASSPPGQNYGYTF. In nucleotides, the CDR3 is TGTGCCAGCAGTCCCCCGGGACAGAACTATGGCTACACCTTC. The V gene is TRBV6-5, the J gene TRBJ1-2, with 7 bases that match TRBD1. This CDR3 comprises 14 residues. V was pared by 5 bases and J by 2 bases, with 5 bases of the junction left unmatched. CDR1 is MNHEY, CDR2 SVGAGI, per germline.

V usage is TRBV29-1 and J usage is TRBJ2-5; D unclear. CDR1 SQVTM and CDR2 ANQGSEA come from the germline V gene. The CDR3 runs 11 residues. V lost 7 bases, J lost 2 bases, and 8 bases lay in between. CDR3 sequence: CSGGEQETQYF. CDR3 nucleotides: TGCAGCGGCGGCGAACAAGAGACCCAGTACTTC.

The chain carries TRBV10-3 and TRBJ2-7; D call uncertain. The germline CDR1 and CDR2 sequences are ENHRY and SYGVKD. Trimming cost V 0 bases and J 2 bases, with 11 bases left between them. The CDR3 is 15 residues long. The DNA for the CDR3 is TGTGCCATCAGTGAGTCTAGGGCAATGGCCTACGAGCAGTACTTC. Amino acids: CAISESRAMAYEQYF.

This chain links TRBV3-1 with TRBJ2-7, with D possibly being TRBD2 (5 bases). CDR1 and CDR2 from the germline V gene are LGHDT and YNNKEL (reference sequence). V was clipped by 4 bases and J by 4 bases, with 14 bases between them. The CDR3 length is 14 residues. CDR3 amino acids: CASSPSEGGYEQYF. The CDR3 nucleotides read TGTGCCAGCAGCCCTAGTGAGGGTGGGTACGAGCAGTACTTC.

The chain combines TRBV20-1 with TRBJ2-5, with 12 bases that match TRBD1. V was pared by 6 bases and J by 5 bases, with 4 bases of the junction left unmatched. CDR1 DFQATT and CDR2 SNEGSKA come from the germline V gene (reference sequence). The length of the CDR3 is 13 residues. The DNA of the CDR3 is TGCAGTGCGGGACAGGGGGCGGACGAGACCCAGTACTTC. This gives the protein CSAGQGADETQYF.

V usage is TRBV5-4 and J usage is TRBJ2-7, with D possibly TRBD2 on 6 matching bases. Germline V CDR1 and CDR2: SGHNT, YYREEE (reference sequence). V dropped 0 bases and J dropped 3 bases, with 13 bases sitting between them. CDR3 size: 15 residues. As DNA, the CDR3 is TGTGCCAGCAGCTTGGCCGGTGGGAGGTACTACGAGCAGTACTTC. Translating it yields CASSLAGGRYYEQYF. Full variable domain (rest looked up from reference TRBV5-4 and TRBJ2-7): ETGVTQSPTHLIKTRGQQVTLRCSSQSGHNTVSWYQQALGQGPQFIFQYYREEENGRGNFPPRFSGLQFPNYSSELNVNALELDDSALYLCASSLAGGRYYEQYFGPGTRLTVT.

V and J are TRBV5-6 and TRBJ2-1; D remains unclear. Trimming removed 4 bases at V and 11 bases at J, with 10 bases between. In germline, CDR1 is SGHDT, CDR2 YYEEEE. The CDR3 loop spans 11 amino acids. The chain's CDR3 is CASSAGPQQFF. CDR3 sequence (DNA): TGTGCCAGCAGCGCCGGGCCCCAGCAGTTCTTC. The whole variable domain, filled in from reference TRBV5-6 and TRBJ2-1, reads DAGVTQSPTHLIKTRGQQVTLRCSPKSGHDTVSWYQQALGQGPQFIFQYYEEEERQRGNFPDRFSGHQFPNYSSELNVNALLLGDSALYLCASSAGPQQFFGPGTRLTVL.

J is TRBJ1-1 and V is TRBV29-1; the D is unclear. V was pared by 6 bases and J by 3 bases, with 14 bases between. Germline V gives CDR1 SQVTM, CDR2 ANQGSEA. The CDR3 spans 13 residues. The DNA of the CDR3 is TGCAGCGTGCTGGGGAGGAGGGACACTGAAGCTTTCTTT. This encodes CSVLGRRDTEAFF.

Here the CDR3 reads CASRTVNQPQHF. The CDR3 bases are TGTGCCAGCAGGACAGTGAATCAGCCCCAGCATTTT. The chain recombines TRBV6-5 with TRBJ1-5; TRBD1 might be the D (5 bases). Looked up from germline, CDR1 is MNHEY and CDR2 is SVGAGI. This CDR3 contains 12 residues. V dropped 6 bases and J dropped 4 bases, with 7 bases sitting between them.

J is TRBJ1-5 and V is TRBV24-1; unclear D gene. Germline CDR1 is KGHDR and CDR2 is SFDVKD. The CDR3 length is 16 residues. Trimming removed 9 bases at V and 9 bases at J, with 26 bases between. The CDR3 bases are TGTGCCACCGCGCGCGTCAGGCTCCCATCAGTAAGGCCCCAGCATTTT. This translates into CATARVRLPSVRPQHF.

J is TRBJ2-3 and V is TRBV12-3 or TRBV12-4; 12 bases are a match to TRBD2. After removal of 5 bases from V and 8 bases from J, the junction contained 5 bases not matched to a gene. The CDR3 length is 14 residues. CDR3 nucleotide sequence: TGTGCCAGCAGTGGATGGACTAGCGGGATTACGCAGTATTTT. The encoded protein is CASSGWTSGITQYF.

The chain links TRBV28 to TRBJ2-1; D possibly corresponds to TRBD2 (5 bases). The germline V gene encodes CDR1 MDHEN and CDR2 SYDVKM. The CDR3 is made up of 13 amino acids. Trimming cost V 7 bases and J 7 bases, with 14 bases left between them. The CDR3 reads CASTNRRINEQFF. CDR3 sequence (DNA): TGTGCCAGCACCAACCGGAGGATTAATGAGCAGTTCTTC.

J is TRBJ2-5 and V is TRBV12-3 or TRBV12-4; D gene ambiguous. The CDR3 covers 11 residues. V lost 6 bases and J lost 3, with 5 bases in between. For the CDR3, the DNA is TGTGCCAGCAGCCAAAAAGAGACCCAGTACTTC. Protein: CASSQKETQYF.

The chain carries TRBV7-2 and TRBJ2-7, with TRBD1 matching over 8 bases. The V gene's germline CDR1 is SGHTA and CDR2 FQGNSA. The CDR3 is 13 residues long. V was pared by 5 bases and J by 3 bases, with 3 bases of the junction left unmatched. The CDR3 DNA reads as TGTGCCAGCAGCCCACAGGGGGACTACGAGCAGTACTTC. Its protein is CASSPQGDYEQYF.

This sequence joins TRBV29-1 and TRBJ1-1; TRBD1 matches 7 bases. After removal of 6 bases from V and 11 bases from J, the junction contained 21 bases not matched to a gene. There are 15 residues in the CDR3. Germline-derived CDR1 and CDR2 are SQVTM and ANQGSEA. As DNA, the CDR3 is TGCAGCGTGAGAGTAAAACCGGGACAGCCAGGGCAGGCTTTCTTT. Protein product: CSVRVKPGQPGQAFF.